The 12 T cell receptor beta chains listed next were all sequenced from one sample in a study of blood T cells in healthy people across ages. Using a J-beta primer mix together with a sample-barcoded 5' primer, a second PCR was run for roughly 7 to 12 cycles. TCRdb re-derived calls from the 5' RACE reads in MiXCR, one entry per CDR3 protein. The table records around 820,000 distinct CDR3 sequences, 20% to 25% of them present only once. Separately, the same data were catalogued under a study of T cells of mothers and their children.

The sequenced sample consisted of blood. All receptors derive from a boy aged 5-17 years in good health.

This chain uses TRBV12-3 or TRBV12-4 with TRBJ2-3, with a weak D call TRBD2 (6 bases). Trimming stripped 3 bases from V and 2 bases from J, with 15 bases between. This CDR3 is 16 amino acids long. The CDR3 DNA reads as TGTGCCAGCAGTTTTAAACGGGAGCCCCCCACAGATACGCAGTATTTT. Its protein is CASSFKREPPTDTQYF.

Regarding this clonotype: One end of the junction fails to match germline, which may point to a read error. This chain connects TRBV25-1 to TRBJ2-5; 11 positions match TRBD1. CDR1 MGHDK and CDR2 SYGVNS come from the germline V gene. This CDR3 is 18 amino acids long. DNA of the CDR3: TGTACCAGCAGCCGACGGAATCCGGGACAGGGGGACCAAGAGACCCAGTACTTC. This sequence encodes CTSSRRNPGQGDQETQYF.

The chain combines TRBV20-1 with TRBJ1-2; no firm D call. This CDR3 region has 15 residues. Trimming took 0 bases from V and 3 from J, leaving 14 bases between them. Per germline, CDR1 DFQATT and CDR2 SNEGSKA (reference sequence). The CDR3 spells CSARDGLNPYYGYTF. CDR3 nucleotide sequence: TGCAGTGCTAGAGATGGGCTCAACCCCTACTATGGCTACACCTTC.

V is TRBV28 and J is TRBJ2-5, with 7 bases that match TRBD1. The J call may be wrong; the DNA end is better matched by TRBJ2-7. The CDR3 is made up of 15 amino acids. Germline V lookup: CDR1 MDHEN, CDR2 SYDVKM. This CDR3 reads CASIQYGDRSYEQYF. The CDR3 DNA reads as TGTGCCAGCATTCAATACGGGGACAGAAGTTACGAGCAGTACTTC.

This clonotype was seen a handful of times. The J gene is TRBJ1-2, the V gene TRBV20-1, with D perhaps matching TRBD1 (6 bases). This CDR3 spans 13 amino acids. CDR1 and CDR2 from the germline V gene are DFQATT and SNEGSKA (reference sequence). The V and J ends lost 7 bases and 1 base respectively, with 13 bases between them. The CDR3 sequence: CSGGGGVNYGYTF. For the CDR3, the DNA is TGCAGTGGGGGAGGGGGAGTTAACTATGGCTACACCTTC.

This clonotype was detected many times. The rearrangement joins TRBV7-9 to TRBJ1-1; D ambiguous. Trimming removed 3 bases from V and 1 base from J, with 6 bases in between. The CDR3 is made up of 13 amino acids. Per the germline V gene, CDR1 is SEHNR and CDR2 is FQNEAQ (reference sequence). The chain's CDR3 is CASSFSENTEAFF. CDR3 DNA sequence: TGTGCCAGCAGCTTCTCCGAGAACACTGAAGCTTTCTTT.

CDR3 bases: TGTGCCAGCAGTGCCGGGACGAATACCTACGAGCAGTACTTC. This translates into CASSAGTNTYEQYF. The chain recombines TRBV2 with TRBJ2-7, with D tentatively TRBD1 or TRBD2 (5 bases each). V gave up 4 bases and J gave up 2 bases, with 12 bases separating them. The CDR3 extends over 14 amino acids. The germline CDR1 and CDR2 sequences are SNHLY and FYNNEI.

The CDR3 nucleotides are TGTGCCAGCACCTGGGGCTCCACAGGGACGGAAGCTTTCTTT. It codes for CASTWGSTGTEAFF. The chain has TRBV12-3 or TRBV12-4 and TRBJ1-1, with D possibly matching TRBD1 (6 bases). The CDR3 is made up of 14 amino acids. V shed 7 bases and J shed 8 bases, with 20 bases lying between them.

The chain recombines TRBV30 with TRBJ1-2; D gene unclear. Trimming cost V 2 bases and J 4 bases, with 14 bases left between them. CDR1 is GTSNPN and CDR2 is SVGIG in the germline V gene (reference sequence). This CDR3 spans 14 amino acids. Here the CDR3 reads CAWSTPGGFYGYTF. The CDR3, as DNA: TGTGCCTGGAGTACCCCCGGTGGTTTCTATGGCTACACCTTC.

This clonotype was seen ten or more times. The chain is built from TRBV7-9 and TRBJ2-3; 13 bases fit TRBD2. Germline loops: CDR1 SEHNR, CDR2 FQNEAQ (reference sequence). The CDR3 covers 15 residues. After removal of 5 bases from V and 6 bases from J, the junction contained 5 bases not matched to a gene. The CDR3 protein is CASSPGLAGVDTQYF. For the CDR3, the DNA is TGTGCCAGCAGCCCCGGACTAGCGGGGGTGGATACGCAGTATTTT.

The chain combines TRBV28 with TRBJ2-7; D gene ambiguous. CDR3 length: 13 amino acids. Germline CDR1 MDHEN, CDR2 SYDVKM. Trimming shortened V by 7 bases and J by 0 bases, and 10 bases separated the two germline ends. The CDR3 nucleotides read TGTGCCAGCAATGCAGGTGGCTCCTACGAGCAGTACTTC. Translating gives CASNAGGSYEQYF. Filled out from reference TRBV28 and TRBJ2-7, the complete variable domain reads DVKVTQSSRYLVKRTGEKVFLECVQDMDHENMFWYRQDPGLGLRLIYFSYDVKMKEKGDIPEGYSVSREKKERFSLILESASTNQTSMYLCASNAGGSYEQYFGPGTRLTVT.

This clonotype has just a few counts. The chain uses TRBV28 and TRBJ2-1; 8 nucleotides align to TRBD1. The DNA end lines up better with TRBJ2-7; the J call may be wrong. The V gene's germline CDR1 is MDHEN and CDR2 SYDVKM. This CDR3 has 15 residues. The CDR3 reads CASSPRTGSTYEQYF. The CDR3 DNA sequence: TGTGCCAGCAGCCCTCGGACAGGGAGTACCTACGAGCAGTACTTC.